One and the same sample provided the 21 T cell receptor beta chains below, sequenced in a study of blood T cell repertoires in COVID-19. Data came from immunoSEQ multiplex PCR; TCRdb stores just in-frame clones and leaves some out. In the table there are fewer than 200,000 clones, around 86% of which are singletons. The sample taken for sequencing was peripheral blood. These TCRs come from a man aged 45 to 65 with active or convalescent COVID-19.

The chain carries TRBV27 and TRBJ2-2; D may be TRBD1 (6 bases). The V gene's germline CDR1 is MNHEY and CDR2 SMNVEV (reference sequence). This CDR3 comprises 15 residues. The V and J ends lost 7 bases and 5 bases respectively, with 17 bases between them. This chain's CDR3 is CASNRIQGVTGELFF. As DNA, the CDR3 is TGTGCCAGCAATAGGATACAGGGTGTGACCGGGGAGCTGTTTTTT.

This chain uses TRBV19 with TRBJ1-2; 7 bases are shared with TRBD1. J was trimmed by 4 bases and V by 6 bases; bases with no gene match: 11. The CDR3 contains 15 residues. Germline assignment: CDR1 LNHDA and CDR2 SQIVND (reference sequence). This CDR3 reads CASRPTGEASYGYTF. The CDR3 nucleotides are TGTGCCAGTAGACCTACAGGGGAGGCCTCCTATGGCTACACCTTC.

Only one count was recorded for this clone. The chain employs TRBV7-3 and TRBJ1-1; D is undetermined. The CDR3 length is 13 residues. CDR1 is SGHTA and CDR2 is FQGTGA in the germline V gene. Trimming removed 5 bases from V and 3 bases from J, with 10 bases in between. For the CDR3, the DNA is TGTGCCAGCAGCCGAATACACGACACTGAAGCTTTCTTT. Translated: CASSRIHDTEAFF.

The V gene is TRBV3-1 (or the pseudogene TRBV3-2), the J gene TRBJ1-1; no clear D. Trimming removed 0 bases from V and 3 bases from J, with 5 bases in between. CDR1 is LGHDT, CDR2 YNNKEL, per germline (reference sequence). The CDR3 totals 13 residues. CDR3 amino acids: CASSQDGDTEAFF. The CDR3, as DNA: TGTGCCAGCAGCCAAGACGGAGACACTGAAGCTTTCTTT.

The chain recombines TRBV24-1 with TRBJ2-3, with 9 bases fitting TRBD1. With V trimmed by 6 bases and J by 8 bases, 11 bases remained unmatched. CDR3 length: 15 residues. The germline V gene encodes CDR1 KGHDR and CDR2 SFDVKD. CDR3 protein: CATSSGTGSFATQYF. CDR3 nucleotide sequence: TGTGCCACCAGTTCCGGGACAGGGAGTTTTGCTACGCAGTATTTT.

The chain uses TRBV9 and TRBJ2-2; 7 nucleotides line up with TRBD2. The trim removed 7 bases at V and 6 bases at J, leaving 15 bases unmatched. Germline lookup yields CDR1 SGDLS and CDR2 YYNGEE. The length of the CDR3 is 16 residues. The CDR3, as DNA: TGTGCCAGCGGCCGGGGGGTTTATCCCGCCCCCGGGGAGCTGTTTTTT. It encodes CASGRGVYPAPGELFF.

The J gene is TRBJ2-6, the V gene TRBV15, with a possible D match to TRBD2 (5 bases). The CDR3 consists of 17 residues. Germline lookup yields CDR1 LNHNV and CDR2 YYDKDF (reference sequence). V lost 11 bases and J 1 base, leaving 21 bases between the germline ends. This CDR3 reads CAPPGNSYFSGANVLTF. For the CDR3, the DNA is TGTGCCCCGCCGGGGAACTCTTACTTTTCTGGGGCCAACGTCCTGACTTTC.

The rearrangement joins TRBV21-1 to TRBJ2-1; the table's TRBD2 call for D was not verified on the DNA. TRBV21-1 corresponds to a pseudogene. The CDR3 runs to 14 residues. CDR3 nucleotides: TGTGCCAGCATAACTAGCGGACACTACAATGAGCAGTTCTTC. Translating gives CASITSGHYNEQFF.

The chain recombines TRBV4-1 with TRBJ1-1, with TRBD1 identical over 8 bases. The CDR3 contains 15 residues. Germline V gives CDR1 MGHRA, CDR2 YSYEKL. The V segment lost 5 bases and the J segment 4 bases; nucleotides outside the gene matches: 9. The CDR3 protein is CASSYPGQEGTEAFF. The CDR3 coding sequence is TGCGCCAGCAGCTACCCGGGACAGGAGGGCACTGAAGCTTTCTTT.

The gene calls are TRBV2 and TRBJ2-3; tentative D call: TRBD2 (5 bases). Germline values: CDR1 SNHLY, CDR2 FYNNEI. V gave up 4 bases and J gave up 5 bases, with 10 bases separating them. The CDR3 totals 13 residues. The CDR3 nucleotides are TGTGCCAGCAGTGGAAGGGCGGGAGATACGCAGTATTTT. This translates into CASSGRAGDTQYF.

The chain is built from TRBV19 and TRBJ2-7; TRBD2 agrees at 10 bases. The CDR3 length is 18 residues. With V trimmed by 1 base and J by 3 bases, 12 bases remained unmatched. The germline V gene encodes CDR1 LNHDA and CDR2 SQIVND (reference sequence). The CDR3 sequence is CASSIGGGGRTSGYEQYF. In DNA, the CDR3 is TGTGCCAGTAGTATAGGTGGGGGGGGGCGGACTAGCGGCTACGAGCAGTACTTC.

This clone appeared a few times. The chain has TRBV5-1 and TRBJ2-7, with 7 bases aligning to TRBD2. CDR3 size: 14 residues. V lost 5 bases to trimming and J lost 0 bases; unmatched junction nucleotides: 5. From germline, CDR1 is SGHRS and CDR2 YFSETQ. The chain's CDR3 is CASRREWDSYEQYF. Here the CDR3 DNA reads TGCGCCAGCAGGCGGGAGTGGGACTCCTACGAGCAGTACTTC.

J is TRBJ1-1 and V is TRBV29-1; D not resolved. This CDR3 contains 13 residues. From germline, CDR1 is SQVTM and CDR2 ANQGSEA. Trimming shortened V by 4 bases and J by 2 bases, and 11 bases separated the two germline ends. The CDR3 coding sequence is TGCAGCGTTGTCAGACAACTTAACACTGAAGCTTTCTTT. Translating it yields CSVVRQLNTEAFF.

This rearrangement joins TRBV28 to TRBJ2-7; 7 nucleotides line up with TRBD2. CDR3 length equals 14 residues. The junction had 10 bases not matched to a gene; V was cut back by 4 bases and J by 7 bases. Per the germline V gene, CDR1 is MDHEN and CDR2 is SYDVKM. CDR3 DNA sequence: TGTGCCAGCAGTTCTCTAGCGGACCCCTGGGAGCAGTACTTC. It codes for CASSSLADPWEQYF.

This clone was counted once. Here the CDR3 reads CASSLTPGHRGTDTQYF. The CDR3 DNA is TGTGCCAGCAGCCTAACCCCGGGACACCGGGGCACAGATACGCAGTATTTT. The chain is built from TRBV7-9 and TRBJ2-3, with a tentative D call TRBD1 (6 bases). There are 17 residues in the CDR3. Germline V gene sequence: CDR1 SEHNR, CDR2 FQNEAQ (reference sequence). V lost 5 bases, J lost 1 base, and 19 bases lay in between.

The chain carries TRBV28 and TRBJ2-1; D gene uncertain. V dropped 1 base and J dropped 6 bases, with 10 bases sitting between them. Germline values: CDR1 MDHEN, CDR2 SYDVKM. The CDR3 is 14 residues long. The CDR3 sequence: CASSLSWSANEQFF. CDR3 nucleotide sequence: TGTGCCAGCAGTTTATCGTGGAGTGCCAATGAGCAGTTCTTC.

CDR3 residues: CASSSPGDNEQFF. For the CDR3, the DNA is TGTGCCAGCAGCTCGCCAGGGGACAATGAGCAGTTCTTC. The chain has TRBV7-2 and TRBJ2-1, with D possibly being TRBD1 (6 bases). The CDR3 has 13 amino acids. V was shortened by 4 bases and J by 5 bases, with 9 bases between the two germline ends. Germline V gene lookup returns CDR1 SGHTA and CDR2 FQGNSA.

This chain uses TRBV3-1 (or the pseudogene TRBV3-2) with TRBJ1-1, with 7 bases fitting TRBD1. J was trimmed by 2 bases and V by 6 bases; bases with no gene match: 12. The CDR3 totals 16 residues. Per germline, CDR1 LGHDT and CDR2 YNNKEL (reference sequence). The CDR3 region is CASRPQGQTHNTEAFF. The DNA for the CDR3 is TGTGCCAGCAGACCCCAGGGACAGACCCATAACACTGAAGCTTTCTTT.

This chain joins TRBV6-5 and TRBJ2-5; possibly TRBD1 for D (6 bases). V was cut by 0 bases and J by 4 bases, with 15 bases left in between. The germline gives CDR1 MNHEY, CDR2 SVGAGI. This CDR3 region has 16 residues. In DNA form, the CDR3 reads TGTGCCAGCAGTTACTCATCCACAGGGCTGGGAGAGACCCAGTACTTC. Translated: CASSYSSTGLGETQYF.

The chain joins TRBV10-3 to TRBJ1-1; D is ambiguous. Germline lookup yields CDR1 ENHRY and CDR2 SYGVKD. The CDR3 is made up of 12 amino acids. Trimming shortened V by 2 bases and J by 1 base, and 2 bases separated the two germline ends. CDR3 coding DNA: TGTGCCATCAGTGAGCAGAACACTGAAGCTTTCTTT. This sequence encodes CAISEQNTEAFF.

The chain has TRBV5-6 and TRBJ2-1; possibly TRBD2 for D (6 bases). The germline CDR1 and CDR2 sequences are SGHDT and YYEEEE. This CDR3 has 14 residues. Trimming shortened V by 3 bases and J by 1 base, and 8 bases separated the two germline ends. In nucleotides, the CDR3 is TGTGCCAGCAGCTCCAGCGGGTCCTACAATGAGCAGTTCTTC. This translates into CASSSSGSYNEQFF.